These 9 T cell receptor beta chains were sequenced from one sample in a study of cytomegalovirus exposure and HLA in healthy donors. Generated by immunoSEQ multiplex PCR, the TCRdb table keeps only in-frame clones and is missing some. The table lists roughly 100,000 clones, about 95% of them singletons. The sequencing input was PBMCs. The receptors were sampled from a woman under 30 in good health and CMV-seronegative.

CDR3 loop: CASSGGTGGQQPQHF. DNA of the CDR3: TGTGCCAGCAGCGGCGGTACGGGGGGCCAACAGCCCCAGCATTTT. The chain carries TRBV9 and TRBJ1-5; D is perhaps TRBD1 (6 bases). The germline CDR1 and CDR2 sequences are SGDLS and YYNGEE. The CDR3 is 15 amino acids. The germline V and J ends were trimmed by 3 bases and 7 bases, with 17 bases remaining between them.

V and J are TRBV5-1 and TRBJ2-1; 11 bases line up with TRBD2. Germline assignment: CDR1 SGHRS and CDR2 YFSETQ. This CDR3 contains 18 residues. Losses at the gene ends were 0 bases for V and 4 bases for J; bases not matched to a gene: 9. CDR3 protein: CASSLAWGLAVAYNEQFF. CDR3 bases: TGCGCCAGCAGCTTGGCCTGGGGACTAGCGGTAGCATACAATGAGCAGTTCTTC.

The genes are TRBV7-9 and TRBJ1-5; weak D call: TRBD1 (6 bases). The germline CDR1 and CDR2 sequences are SEHNR and FQNEAQ (reference sequence). The CDR3 extends over 14 amino acids. V was shortened by 5 bases and J by 3 bases, with 11 bases between the two germline ends. The CDR3 protein is CASSPTGTNQPQHF. The CDR3 DNA reads as TGTGCCAGCAGCCCCACAGGGACCAATCAGCCCCAGCATTTT.

The V call is TRBV6-5, the J call TRBJ1-2, with a possible D match to TRBD1 (6 bases). Germline CDR1 is MNHEY and CDR2 is SVGAGI. With 5 bases removed from V and 11 bases from J, the gap between germline ends came to 15 bases. This CDR3 spans 12 amino acids. The CDR3 is CASSDPTGPYTF. CDR3 in DNA: TGTGCCAGCAGTGACCCGACAGGACCTTACACCTTC.

The chain couples TRBV30 to TRBJ1-1; tentative D call: TRBD1 (5 bases). Per the germline V gene, CDR1 is GTSNPN and CDR2 is SVGIG (reference sequence). This CDR3 contains 14 residues. Between the trimmed V and J ends, which lost 4 bases and 1 base, there was a span of 13 bases. CDR3 in amino acids: CAWNLWGGNTEAFF. The CDR3, as DNA: TGTGCCTGGAACCTGTGGGGGGGGAACACTGAAGCTTTCTTT. Full variable domain (rest looked up from reference TRBV30 and TRBJ1-1): SQTIHQWPATLVQPVGSPLSLECTVEGTSNPNLYWYRQAAGRGLQLLFYSVGIGQISSEVPQNLSASRPQDRQFILSSKKLLLSDSGFYLCAWNLWGGNTEAFFGQGTRLTVV.

The genes are TRBV6-1 and TRBJ2-7; D possibly corresponds to TRBD1 (6 bases). Trimming pared 8 bases from V and 0 bases from J, leaving 14 bases between. In germline, CDR1 is MNHNS, CDR2 SASEGT. This CDR3 is 14 amino acids long. The CDR3 sequence is CASDSTGSSYEQYF. In DNA, the CDR3 is TGTGCCAGCGATTCCACAGGGAGCTCCTACGAGCAGTACTTC.

The CDR3 loop reads CASSFRDSLPGNEQFF. As DNA, the CDR3 is TGTGCCAGCAGCTTCAGGGACAGCCTTCCAGGCAATGAGCAGTTCTTC. The chain uses TRBV5-8 and TRBJ2-1; 7 bases line up with TRBD1. V dropped 2 bases and J dropped 6; count of bases not matched to a gene: 11. Germline lookup yields CDR1 SGHTS and CDR2 YDEGEE. CDR3 length: 16 residues.

CDR3 bases: TGCAGCGTTGATCCCCCCCTCCGGGTTGGAGAGACCCAGTACTTC. Its translation: CSVDPPLRVGETQYF. The chain is built from TRBV29-1 and TRBJ2-5, with D uncertain. The V gene's germline CDR1 is SQVTM and CDR2 ANQGSEA. Deletions cut 3 bases from V and 4 bases from J, with 18 bases between. CDR3 size: 15 residues.

This clone was observed a single time. The chain uses TRBV6-1 and TRBJ2-5; D is unresolved. The V gene's germline CDR1 is MNHNS and CDR2 SASEGT. This CDR3 has 16 amino acids. V was pared by 0 bases and J by 5 bases, with 16 bases between. CDR3 nucleotide sequence: TGTGCCAGCAGTGAAGCCCTGGGCCCTGGGCAGGAGACCCAGTACTTC. Its translation is CASSEALGPGQETQYF.